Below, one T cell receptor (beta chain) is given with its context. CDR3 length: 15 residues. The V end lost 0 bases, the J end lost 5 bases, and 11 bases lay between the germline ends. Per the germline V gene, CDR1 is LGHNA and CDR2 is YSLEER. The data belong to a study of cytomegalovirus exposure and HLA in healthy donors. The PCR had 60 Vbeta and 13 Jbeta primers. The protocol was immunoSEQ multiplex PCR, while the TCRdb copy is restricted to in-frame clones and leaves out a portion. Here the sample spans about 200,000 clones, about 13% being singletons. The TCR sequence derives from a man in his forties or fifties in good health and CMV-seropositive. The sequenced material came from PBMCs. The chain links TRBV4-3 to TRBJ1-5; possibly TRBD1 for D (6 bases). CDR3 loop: CASSQEGGSDQPQHF. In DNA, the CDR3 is TGCGCCAGCAGCCAAGAAGGGGGTTCGGATCAGCCCCAGCATTTT.